This TCR beta chain originates from a study of T cell responses to AZD1222 COVID-19 vaccine. Using immunoSEQ multiplex PCR, the repertoire was profiled, and TCRdb retains in-frame clones only, with some absent. The sample contains 150,000 to 200,000 clones, approximately 90% of which appear only once. The sample holds one count of this clone. The sample in question was peripheral blood, obtained 28 days after the second AZD1222 dose. The sequence came from an adult who received the AZD1222 COVID-19 vaccine.

The CDR3 reads CASSLTRASGEQETQYF. The CDR3 DNA reads TGTGCCAGCAGCTTAACGAGGGCTAGCGGGGAGCAAGAGACCCAGTACTTC. The chain uses TRBV7-3 and TRBJ2-5; TRBD2 matches 9 bases. Germline V lookup: CDR1 SGHTA, CDR2 FQGTGA. V shed 0 bases, J shed 2 bases, and the junction held 7 bases outside the gene matches. CDR3 length: 17 residues.